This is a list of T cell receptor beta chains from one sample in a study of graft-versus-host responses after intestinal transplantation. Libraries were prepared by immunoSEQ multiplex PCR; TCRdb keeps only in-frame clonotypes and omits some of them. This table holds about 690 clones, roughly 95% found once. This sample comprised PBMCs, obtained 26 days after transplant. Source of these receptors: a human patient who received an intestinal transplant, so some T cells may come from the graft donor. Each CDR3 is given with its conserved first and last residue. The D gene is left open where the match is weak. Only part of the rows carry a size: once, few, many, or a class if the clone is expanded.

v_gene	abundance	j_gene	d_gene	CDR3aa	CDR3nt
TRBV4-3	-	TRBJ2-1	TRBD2	CASSQDRASGLVGEQFF	TGCGCCAGCAGCCAAGATAGGGCTAGCGGCCTTGTGGGTGAGCAGTTCTTC
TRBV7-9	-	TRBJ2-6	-	CASSLAVYHEQSRANVLTF	TGTGCCAGCAGCTTAGCGGTATACCATGAACAAAGTCGGGCCAACGTCCTGACTTTC
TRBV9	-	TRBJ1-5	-	CASSPTKGNQPQHF	TGTGCCAGCAGCCCGACTAAGGGAAATCAGCCCCAGCATTTT
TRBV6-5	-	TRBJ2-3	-	CASSFSSTDTQYF	TGTGCCAGCAGTTTTTCTTCCACAGATACGCAGTATTTT
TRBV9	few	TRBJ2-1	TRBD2	CASSGTSGYSYNEQFF	TGTGCCAGCAGCGGGACTAGCGGTTACTCCTACAATGAGCAGTTCTTC
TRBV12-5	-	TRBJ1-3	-	CASGLVHIEVCPNSGNTIYF	TGTGCTAGTGGTTTGGTACATATAGAGGTTTGCCCCAACTCTGGAAACACCATATATTTT
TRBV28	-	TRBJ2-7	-	CASSSGLASSYEQYF	TGTGCCAGCAGTTCGGGATTGGCGAGCTCCTACGAGCAGTACTTC
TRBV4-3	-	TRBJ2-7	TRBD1	CASSQGGQGSYEQYF	TGCGCCAGCAGCCAAGGAGGACAGGGGAGCTACGAGCAGTACTTC
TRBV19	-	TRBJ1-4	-	CASSIDLGVEKLFF	TGTGCCAGTAGTATAGATCTCGGGGTAGAAAAACTGTTTTTT
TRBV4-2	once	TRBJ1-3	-	CASSQITGSSGNTIYF	TGTGCCAGCAGCCAAATAACAGGCAGCTCTGGAAACACCATATATTTT
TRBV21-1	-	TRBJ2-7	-	CASSKAAAYEQYF	TGTGCCAGCAGCAAAGCCGCGGCCTACGAGCAGTACTTC
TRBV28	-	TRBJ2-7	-	CASKFHGDDYEQYF	TGTGCCAGCAAGTTTCACGGGGACGACTACGAGCAGTACTTC
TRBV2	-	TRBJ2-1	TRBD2	CASSDIPGLAGGSNEQFF	TGTGCCAGCAGTGATATTCCGGGACTAGCGGGAGGGTCCAATGAGCAGTTCTTC
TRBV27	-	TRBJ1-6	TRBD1	CASKDYELYRDSLNSPLHF	TGTGCCAGCAAAGACTACGAACTCTACCGGGACAGCCTTAATTCACCCCTCCACTTT
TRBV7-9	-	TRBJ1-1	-	CASSEQGGTEAFF	TGTGCCAGCAGCGAACAGGGAGGCACTGAAGCTTTCTTT
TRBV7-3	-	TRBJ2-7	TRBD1	CASSPHRGRRQSCSYEQYF	TGTGCCAGCAGCCCCCACAGGGGGCGTAGGCAATCGTGCTCCTACGAGCAGTACTTC
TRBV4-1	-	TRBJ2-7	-	CASSQESDSTYEQYF	TGCGCCAGCAGCCAAGAGTCGGACAGCACCTACGAGCAGTACTTC
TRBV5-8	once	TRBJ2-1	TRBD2	CASSPGLAGVNEQFF	TGTGCCAGCAGCCCGGGACTAGCGGGAGTCAATGAGCAGTTCTTC
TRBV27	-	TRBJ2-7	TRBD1	CASSADRGVYEQYF	TGTGCCAGCAGTGCGGACAGGGGTGTATACGAGCAGTACTTC
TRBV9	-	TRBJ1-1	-	CASSPSGGSGTEAFF	TGTGCCAGCAGCCCAAGTGGGGGGTCCGGCACTGAAGCTTTCTTT
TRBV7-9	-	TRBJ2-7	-	CASSLGKYEQYF	TGTGCCAGCAGCTTAGGTAAATACGAGCAGTACTTC
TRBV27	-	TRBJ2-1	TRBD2	CASSLKSGSTNEQFF	TGTGCCAGCAGTTTAAAGAGCGGGAGTACGAATGAGCAGTTCTTC
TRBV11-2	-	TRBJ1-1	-	CASSLEGASWRAEAFF	TGTGCCAGCAGCTTAGAGGGCGCCTCATGGAGGGCTGAAGCTTTCTTT
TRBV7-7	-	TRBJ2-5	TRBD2	CASTRLGLAASETQYF	TGTGCCAGCACCCGGCTGGGCCTAGCGGCGTCAGAGACCCAGTACTTC
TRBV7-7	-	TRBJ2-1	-	CASSPRQDYNEQFF	TGTGCTAGCAGCCCCCGACAAGACTACAATGAGCAGTTCTTC
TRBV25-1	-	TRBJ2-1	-	CATGAWGHEQFF	TGTGCCACCGGGGCGTGGGGCCATGAGCAGTTCTTC
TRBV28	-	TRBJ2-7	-	CASSTSNSYEQYF	TGTGCCAGCAGTACCTCAAACTCCTACGAGCAGTACTTC
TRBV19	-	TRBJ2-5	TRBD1	CASSITGAVLETQYF	TGTGCCAGTAGTATAACAGGGGCCGTGTTGGAGACCCAGTACTTC
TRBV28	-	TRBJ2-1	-	CASSGPNPYNEQFF	TGTGCCAGCAGTGGTCCCAACCCATACAATGAGCAGTTCTTC
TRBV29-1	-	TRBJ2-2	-	CSVVQGIAGELFF	TGCAGCGTTGTTCAGGGGATCGCTGGGGAGCTGTTTTTT
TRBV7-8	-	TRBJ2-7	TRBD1	CASSLALTGDYEQYF	TGTGCCAGCAGCTTAGCTCTCACAGGGGACTACGAGCAGTACTTC
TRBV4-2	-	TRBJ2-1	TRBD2	CASSRPLASGDNEQFF	TGTGCCAGCAGCCGACCTCTAGCTAGCGGGGACAATGAGCAGTTCTTC
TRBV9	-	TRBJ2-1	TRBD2	CASSPAGDPYNEQFF	TGTGCCAGCAGCCCAGCGGGAGACCCCTACAATGAGCAGTTCTTC
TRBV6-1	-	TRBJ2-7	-	CASRKTGTPFYEQYF	TGTGCCAGCAGAAAAACCGGGACACCTTTCTACGAGCAGTACTTC
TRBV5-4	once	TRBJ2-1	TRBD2	CASSPEASGRHEQFF	TGTGCCAGCAGCCCAGAGGCTAGCGGGAGACATGAGCAGTTCTTC
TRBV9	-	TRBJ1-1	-	CASSPRGGETEAFF	TGTGCCAGCAGCCCAAGAGGGGGTGAAACTGAAGCTTTCTTT
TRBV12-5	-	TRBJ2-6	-	CASGRGGAGQSRANVLTF	TGTGCTAGTGGTAGGGGAGGTGCAGGACAAAGTCGGGCCAACGTCCTGACTTTC
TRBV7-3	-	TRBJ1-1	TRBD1	CASSLTGGGVEAFF	TGTGCCAGCAGCTTAACAGGGGGCGGGGTAGAAGCTTTCTTT
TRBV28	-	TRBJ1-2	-	CASSFRDGYTF	TGTGCCAGCAGTTTTCGGGATGGCTACACCTTC
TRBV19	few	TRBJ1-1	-	CASSIDEFRVEAFF	TGTGCCAGTAGTATAGACGAGTTCCGGGTTGAAGCTTTCTTT
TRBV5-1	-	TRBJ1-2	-	CASSFHGGNYGYTF	TGCGCCAGCAGCTTTCACGGGGGGAACTATGGCTACACCTTC
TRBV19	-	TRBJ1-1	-	CASSMTPVGYTEAFF	TGTGCCAGTAGTATGACCCCAGTTGGGTACACTGAAGCTTTCTTT
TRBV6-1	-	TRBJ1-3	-	CASLSPGPGNTIYF	TGTGCCAGCCTTTCCCCGGGGCCTGGAAACACCATATATTTT
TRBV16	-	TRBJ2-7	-	CASSLTRSRYEQYF	TGTGCCAGCAGTTTGACGCGGAGCCGTTACGAGCAGTACTTC
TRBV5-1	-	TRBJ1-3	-	CASSLEGGRNTIYF	TGCGCCAGCAGCTTGGAGGGGGGACGAAACACCATATATTTT
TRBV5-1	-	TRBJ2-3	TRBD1	CASSSKTGTHKDTQYF	TGCGCCAGCAGCTCAAAGACAGGGACACACAAGGATACGCAGTATTTT
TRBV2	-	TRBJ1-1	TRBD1	CASRIQGAGEAFF	TGTGCCAGCAGGATACAGGGGGCTGGTGAAGCTTTCTTT
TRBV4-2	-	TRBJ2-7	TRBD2	CASSQGTSGSLNEQYF	TGTGCCAGCAGCCAAGGGACTAGCGGGAGTCTTAACGAGCAGTACTTC
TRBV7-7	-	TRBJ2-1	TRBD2	CASSLSGLAGNNEQFF	TGTGCTAGCAGCTTGTCGGGACTAGCGGGAAACAATGAGCAGTTCTTC
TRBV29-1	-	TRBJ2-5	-	CSVELRDTRQETQYF	TGCAGCGTCGAGTTACGGGACACACGCCAAGAGACCCAGTACTTC
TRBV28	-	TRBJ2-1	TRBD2	CASSLGTSGSSDEQFF	TGTGCCAGCAGTCTAGGGACTAGCGGGAGTAGCGATGAGCAGTTCTTC
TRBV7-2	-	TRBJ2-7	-	CASSPRLGGGSEQYF	TGTGCCAGCAGCCCGCGTTTAGGAGGGGGCTCCGAGCAGTACTTC
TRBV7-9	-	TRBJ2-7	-	CASSPESGVSYEQYF	TGTGCCAGCTCCCCCGAGAGCGGAGTCTCCTACGAGCAGTACTTC
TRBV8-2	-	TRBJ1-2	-	CGNERRKRKTYGYTF	TGTGGCAATGAGCGGAGGAAACGAAAGACCTATGGCTACACCTTC
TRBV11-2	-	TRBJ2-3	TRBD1	CASSLVGDRVYLGTDTQYF	TGTGCCAGCAGCTTAGTAGGGGACAGGGTGTATTTGGGCACAGATACGCAGTATTTT